The rows below give T cell receptor beta chains drawn from one sample of a study of T cell responses to AZD1222 COVID-19 vaccine. Only in-frame clones appear in the TCRdb table, and some are missing; sequencing was by immunoSEQ multiplex PCR. The sample contains 150,000 to 200,000 clones, around nine tenths of which appear only once. Sequencing was performed on peripheral blood, taken on day 0 of AZD1222 vaccination. These receptors were collected from an adult in good health. The CDR3 runs from the conserved cysteine through the conserved F or W. The D gene is left open where the match is weak. Some rows have no size entry. The others give once, few or many, or a class for an expanded clone.

j_gene | v_gene | d_gene | abundance | CDR3nt | CDR3aa
TRBJ1-2 | TRBV3-1/TRBV3-2 | TRBD1 | NA | TGTGCCAGCAGCCTCCCTCAGGGGACAGGGGGCGCGAGTCGTGGCTACACCTTC | CASSLPQGTGGASRGYTF
TRBJ1-2 | TRBV6-5 | TRBD1 | NA | TGTGCCAGCGGTCGACAGGGGGCTCTCTATGGCTACACCTTC | CASGRQGALYGYTF
TRBJ2-2 | TRBV7-2 | TRBD1 | once | TGTGCCAGCAGCGCAATACCGGGACAGGGTCTGGTGACCGGGGAGCTGTTTTTT | CASSAIPGQGLVTGELFF
TRBJ2-5 | TRBV4-2 | NA | few | TGTGCCAGCAGCCCGGGACCGCAAGAGACCCAGTACTTC | CASSPGPQETQYF
TRBJ2-5 | TRBV6-1 | TRBD2 | NA | TGTGCCAGCAGTGAGACTAGCGGGAGAGGCGAGACCCAGTACTTC | CASSETSGRGETQYF
TRBJ1-3 | TRBV6-1 | TRBD1 | NA | TGTGCCAGCAGTGAGGGGACAGGGGTGCGGAGCTCTGGAAACACCATATATTTT | CASSEGTGVRSSGNTIYF
TRBJ1-1 | TRBV10-3 | NA | few | TGTGCCATCAGTGAGGAGGGGAACACTGAAGCTTTCTTT | CAISEEGNTEAFF
TRBJ2-1 | TRBV19 | TRBD1 | NA | TGTGCCAGTAAAGGGACAGGCGACAATGAGCAGTTCTTC | CASKGTGDNEQFF
TRBJ1-2 | TRBV11-2 | NA | NA | TGTGCCAGCAGCCTCCAGATGTATGGCTACACCTTC | CASSLQMYGYTF
TRBJ2-2 | TRBV5-5 | TRBD2 | NA | TGTGCCAGCAACCGCGGGGGGGGACACACCGGGGAGCTGTTTTTT | CASNRGGGHTGELFF
TRBJ1-1 | TRBV4-1 | NA | NA | TGCGCCAGCAGCCAAGATTCAGGCCCCACTGAAGCTTTCTTT | CASSQDSGPTEAFF
TRBJ2-5 | TRBV29-1 | NA | NA | TGCAGCGTTACAGTATGGGAGACCCAGTACTTC | CSVTVWETQYF
TRBJ2-6 | TRBV29-1 | NA | NA | TGCAGCGTTGAAATGGTAGGGGACCCCCAAGTCGGGGCCAACGTCCTGACTTTC | CSVEMVGDPQVGANVLTF
TRBJ1-3 | TRBV10-3 | NA | NA | TGTGCCATCAGTGGAAGCGAGAACACCATATATTTT | CAISGSENTIYF
TRBJ1-1 | TRBV6-5 | NA | NA | TGTGCCAGCAGCCCGCTAGGGTCTGAAGCTTTCTTT | CASSPLGSEAFF
TRBJ2-7 | TRBV9 | NA | once | TGTGCCAGCAGCGAGGGTAACAGGGCCTACGAGCAGTACTTC | CASSEGNRAYEQYF
TRBJ2-7 | TRBV7-9 | TRBD1 | NA | TGTGCCAGCAGCCAGGCCGCCGGGACAGCTATTTACGAGCAGTACTTC | CASSQAAGTAIYEQYF
TRBJ1-5 | TRBV27 | NA | once | TGTGCCAGCAGTTTAGGGCAGGGTCTCAATCAGCCCCAGCATTTT | CASSLGQGLNQPQHF
TRBJ1-2 | TRBV3-1/TRBV3-2 | NA | NA | TGTGCCAGCAGCCAGAACGTCGTGGAGCATGGCTACACCTTC | CASSQNVVEHGYTF
TRBJ1-1 | TRBV6-1 | NA | NA | TGTGCCAGCAGTGAAAATGGGGCAATGAACACTGAAGCTTTCTTT | CASSENGAMNTEAFF
TRBJ2-2 | TRBV7-3 | NA | NA | TGTGCCAGCAGCTTAAAGGGGCACGGGGAGCTGTTTTTT | CASSLKGHGELFF
TRBJ2-7 | TRBV27 | NA | NA | TGTGCCAGCAGCTTAGGGATCTTCTACGAGCAGTACTTC | CASSLGIFYEQYF
TRBJ1-3 | TRBV7-9 | TRBD1 | NA | TGTGCCAGCAGCATACGGACAGGGCCTGGAAACACCATATATTTT | CASSIRTGPGNTIYF
TRBJ2-7 | TRBV2 | TRBD2 | NA | TGTGCCAAATCCCCGGGACTAGCGGGCCCCTACGAGCAGTACTTC | CAKSPGLAGPYEQYF
TRBJ1-4 | TRBV4-1 | TRBD1 | NA | TGCGCCAGCAGTCCTGAAGGACAGGGCGGACGGATTGCAACTAATGAAAAACTGTTTTTT | CASSPEGQGGRIATNEKLFF
TRBJ1-2 | TRBV7-9 | NA | NA | TGTGCCAGCAGCTTGCCCGGGGGCTCGGGCTACACCTTC | CASSLPGGSGYTF
TRBJ1-5 | TRBV5-6 | TRBD1 | NA | TGTGCCAGCAGCTTGGGACAGGGTCAGTCCAATCAGCCCCAGCATTTT | CASSLGQGQSNQPQHF
TRBJ1-5 | TRBV24-1 | NA | once | TGTGCCACCAGTGATTTGGGGGTGGCTCAGCCCCAGCATTTT | CATSDLGVAQPQHF
TRBJ1-4 | TRBV25-1 | TRBD1 | NA | TGTGCCAGCAGTGAACGCCGGGACAGGGAGGCTAATGAAAAACTGTTTTTT | CASSERRDREANEKLFF
TRBJ2-2 | TRBV6-9 | NA | once | TGTGCCAGCAGTTCCCCGGGACACTCTACGAACACCGGGGAGCTGTTTTTT | CASSSPGHSTNTGELFF
TRBJ1-3 | TRBV4-2 | NA | NA | TGTGCCAGCAGCCAAGAAGCAGGGACGAGCTCTGGAAACACCATATATTTT | CASSQEAGTSSGNTIYF
TRBJ1-2 | TRBV18 | TRBD1 | NA | TGTGCCAGCTCAGATACAGGGGATGGCTACACCTTC | CASSDTGDGYTF
TRBJ2-5 | TRBV7-3 | NA | NA | TGTGCCAGCAGCTACGGGGGGCAGTACCAAGAGACCCAGTACTTC | CASSYGGQYQETQYF
TRBJ1-2 | TRBV9 | NA | NA | TGTGCCAGCAGCGTAGATCAGGCAGGGATGAACTATGGCTACACCTTC | CASSVDQAGMNYGYTF
TRBJ1-5 | TRBV6-5 | NA | NA | TGTGCCAGCAGTTACTCCTTCAGCCCGGATCAGCCCCAGCATTTT | CASSYSFSPDQPQHF
TRBJ2-1 | TRBV10-2 | TRBD2 | NA | TGCGCCAGCGGGACTAGCGCCTACAATGAGCAGTTCTTC | CASGTSAYNEQFF
TRBJ2-3 | TRBV28 | NA | NA | TGTGCCAGCAGTTTAATACCCTCAGATACGCAGTATTTT | CASSLIPSDTQYF
TRBJ1-2 | TRBV30 | TRBD1 | NA | TGTGCCTGGGGGGACAGGGACTATGGCTACACCTTC | CAWGDRDYGYTF
TRBJ2-7 | TRBV15 | NA | NA | TGTGCCACCAGCGATGTGAGCTACGAGCAGTACTTC | CATSDVSYEQYF
TRBJ2-2 | TRBV3-1/TRBV3-2 | NA | NA | TGTTCTATGGAAGGGGAGAACACCGGGGAGCTGTTTTTT | CSMEGENTGELFF
TRBJ2-7 | TRBV5-4 | NA | NA | TGTGCCAGCAGCCCTGACTTGTACTCCTACGAGCAGTACTTC | CASSPDLYSYEQYF
TRBJ1-6 | TRBV30 | NA | NA | TGTGCCTGGAGTGTAGGACCCCAGGGTTCACCCCTCCACTTT | CAWSVGPQGSPLHF
TRBJ2-5 | TRBV19 | NA | NA | TGTGCCAGTAGTATGTGGGACATCACCGGAGAGACCCAGTACTTC | CASSMWDITGETQYF
TRBJ2-7 | TRBV28 | TRBD1 | NA | TGTGCCAGCAGTCCCGGGGACAGGTCCTACGAGCAGTACTTC | CASSPGDRSYEQYF
TRBJ2-7 | TRBV20-1 | NA | NA | TGCAGTGCTAGAATGGCCTACGAGCAGTACTTC | CSARMAYEQYF
TRBJ2-7 | TRBV4-1 | NA | NA | TGCGCCAGCAGCCTCATGGGGGAGCAGTACTTC | CASSLMGEQYF
TRBJ1-1 | TRBV28 | NA | once | TGTGCCAGCGGTCAGATGCAATGGGCTTTCTTT | CASGQMQWAFF
TRBJ1-1 | TRBV6-1 | NA | NA | TGTGCCAGCAGTGAAGCAGGGGGGGCTTTCTTT | CASSEAGGAFF
TRBJ1-2 | TRBV9 | NA | NA | TGTGCCAGCAGCTTGGGGGGAGCGCTCTACTATGGCTACACCTTC | CASSLGGALYYGYTF
TRBJ2-1 | TRBV7-8 | TRBD1 | NA | TGTGCCAGCAGCACCCAGACAGGGGGCGCGGGCAATGAGCAGTTCTTC | CASSTQTGGAGNEQFF
TRBJ1-2 | TRBV24-1 | NA | NA | TGTGCCACCAGTGATTTGGACAGTGGCTATGGCTACACCTTC | CATSDLDSGYGYTF